Below are 21 T cell receptor beta chains sequenced from a single sample in a study of CD8 T cells in ankylosing spondylitis. Study results and caveats: Ankylosing spondylitis blood seemed to carry a telltale TCR beta motif made of fewer than 10 highly homologous variants.

These receptors lack a known antigen. MiXCR was run by TCRdb on the 5' RACE reads, yielding one entry per CDR3 protein. The table has about 480,000 distinct CDR3 sequences, 17% seen once; the top ten hold approximately 1%. The specimen sequenced was blood, either unsorted or a sorted T cell fraction (not recorded which). The receptors originated from a male donor with ankylosing spondylitis.

This clonotype has more than one count but fewer than ten. The genes are TRBV7-8 and TRBJ1-1; maybe TRBD1 (5 bases). Trimming removed 4 bases at V and 2 bases at J, with 11 bases between. CDR3 length: 14 amino acids. CDR1 SGHVS and CDR2 FQNEAQ come from the germline V gene. CDR3: CASSSYRSNTEAFF. The DNA for the CDR3 is TGTGCCAGCAGCTCCTACAGGTCTAACACTGAAGCTTTCTTT.

This clonotype showed up just a few times. V and J are TRBV9 and TRBJ2-5; the D gene could be TRBD1 or TRBD2 (6 bases each). CDR3 length equals 15 residues. The germline gives CDR1 SGDLS, CDR2 YYNGEE. Deletions cut 0 bases from V and 5 bases from J, with 14 bases between. CDR3 in amino acids: CASSVGGGTKETQYF. In nucleotides, the CDR3 is TGTGCCAGCAGCGTAGGAGGGGGGACCAAGGAGACCCAGTACTTC.

The rearrangement uses TRBV6-5 and TRBJ1-1; D call uncertain. This CDR3 region has 15 residues. Trimming stripped 4 bases from V and 0 bases from J, with 12 bases between. Germline CDR1 reads MNHEY; CDR2 reads SVGAGI. The CDR3 bases are TGTGCCAGCAGTTCCCAAGGAAGGCTGAACACTGAAGCTTTCTTT. The encoded protein is CASSSQGRLNTEAFF.

This clonotype was picked up a small number of times. CDR3 loop: CASSWGARGAYEQYF. CDR3 sequence (DNA): TGTGCCAGCAGCTGGGGGGCCCGAGGGGCCTACGAGCAGTACTTC. The chain recombines TRBV5-5 with TRBJ2-7; either TRBD1 or TRBD2 may supply D (6 bases each). Germline assignment: CDR1 SGHKS and CDR2 YYEKEE (reference sequence). The V and J ends lost 3 bases and 2 bases respectively, with 15 bases between them. This CDR3 comprises 15 residues.

The chain employs TRBV10-3 and TRBJ1-2; 8 bases fit TRBD1. The CDR3 contains 11 residues. Germline assignment: CDR1 ENHRY and CDR2 SYGVKD. V shed 10 bases, J shed 6 bases, and the junction held 4 bases outside the gene matches. As DNA, the CDR3 is TGTGCCAGCGGACAGGGCGATGGCTACACCTTC. Translating it yields CASGQGDGYTF.

A few counts support this clonotype. The chain is built from TRBV7-9 and TRBJ1-2; maybe TRBD1 (6 bases). This CDR3 contains 13 residues. V was trimmed by 5 bases and J by 4 bases, leaving 11 bases between them. Germline CDR1 and CDR2: SEHNR and FQNEAQ (reference sequence). CDR3 protein: CASSPDRIYGYTF. CDR3 bases: TGTGCCAGCAGCCCTGACAGGATCTATGGCTACACCTTC.

The chain combines TRBV7-8 with TRBJ1-1; D not resolved. The V end was cut by 4 bases, the J end by 0 bases, with 15 bases between. CDR1 is SGHVS, CDR2 FQNEAQ, per germline. This CDR3 region has 16 residues. CDR3 residues: CASSSWSGGVNTEAFF. The CDR3 DNA reads as TGTGCCAGCAGCTCTTGGAGCGGCGGGGTGAACACTGAAGCTTTCTTT.

The gene calls are TRBV6-1 and TRBJ2-1; 7 bases agree with TRBD2. Losses at the gene ends were 6 bases for V and 6 bases for J; bases not matched to a gene: 14. Per germline, CDR1 MNHNS and CDR2 SASEGT. The CDR3 contains 16 residues. The CDR3 spells CASSPGGRLLTNEQFF. Written as DNA, the CDR3 is TGTGCCAGCAGCCCGGGGGGACGCCTCCTGACCAATGAGCAGTTCTTC.

Many counts were recorded for this clonotype. This sequence joins TRBV12-3 or TRBV12-4 and TRBJ2-7, with D possibly matching TRBD1 (5 bases). The CDR3 has 13 amino acids. Trimming stripped 5 bases from V and 0 bases from J, with 8 bases between. The CDR3 spells CASSRTSSYEQYF. CDR3 nucleotides: TGTGCCAGCAGTCGGACATCCTCCTACGAGCAGTACTTC.

In this sample, this clonotype turned up once. The chain carries TRBV7-3 and TRBJ2-1, with TRBD2 matching over 8 bases. The V and J ends lost 4 bases and 7 bases, in that order; junction bases with no gene match: 12. Germline assignment: CDR1 SGHTA and CDR2 FQGTGA. The CDR3 is 16 amino acids. CDR3 in amino acids: CASSSLPGGALNEQFF. The DNA for the CDR3 is TGTGCCAGCAGCTCCTTGCCCGGGGGGGCCTTGAATGAGCAGTTCTTC.

The J gene is TRBJ2-1, the V gene TRBV9, with TRBD1 as a possible D gene (5 bases). The V gene's germline CDR1 is SGDLS and CDR2 YYNGEE. Trimming cost V 0 bases and J 8 bases, with 9 bases left between them. The CDR3 is 13 amino acids. DNA of the CDR3: TGTGCCAGCAGCGTAGTATCAGGGCATGAGCAGTTCTTC. This codes for CASSVVSGHEQFF.

This clonotype has just a few counts. The genes are TRBV7-9 and TRBJ1-1; 8 nucleotides align to TRBD1. V trimming: 2 bases; J trimming: 7 bases; junction bases outside the gene matches: 6. This CDR3 comprises 14 residues. Germline lookup yields CDR1 SEHNR and CDR2 FQNEAQ (reference sequence). CDR3 nucleotides: TGTGCCAGCAGCTTAAGTCAGGGGGCGGATGAAGCTTTCTTT. It encodes CASSLSQGADEAFF. Full variable domain (rest looked up from reference TRBV7-9 and TRBJ1-1): DTGVSQNPRHKITKRGQNVTFRCDPISEHNRLYWYRQTLGQGPEFLTYFQNEAQLEKSRLLSDRFSAERPKGSFSTLEIQRTEQGDSAMYLCASSLSQGADEAFFGQGTRLTVV.

This clonotype was detected ten times or more. The chain joins TRBV24-1 to TRBJ2-3, with 7 bases identical to TRBD2. The CDR3 consists of 13 residues. J gave up 8 bases and V 4 bases, and 5 bases lay outside the gene matches. Germline V gene data show CDR1 as KGHDR and CDR2 as SFDVKD. The CDR3 spells CATSEGGGVTQYF. In nucleotides, the CDR3 is TGTGCCACCAGTGAGGGCGGGGGAGTTACGCAGTATTTT.

This clonotype was seen a handful of times. The rearrangement joins TRBV7-9 to TRBJ1-4; D remains ambiguous. Per the germline V gene, CDR1 is SEHNR and CDR2 is FQNEAQ (reference sequence). This CDR3 spans 12 amino acids. The ends were cut back, 1 base at V and 8 bases at J, with 5 bases in the middle. CDR3 sequence: CASSLVQEKLFF. The CDR3 DNA sequence: TGTGCCAGCAGCTTAGTCCAAGAAAAACTGTTTTTT. The full variable domain, in which reference TRBV7-9 and TRBJ1-4 provide the parts outside the CDR3, is DTGVSQNPRHKITKRGQNVTFRCDPISEHNRLYWYRQTLGQGPEFLTYFQNEAQLEKSRLLSDRFSAERPKGSFSTLEIQRTEQGDSAMYLCASSLVQEKLFFGSGTQLSVL.

This sequence joins TRBV2 and TRBJ2-7; 9 nucleotides line up with TRBD2. This CDR3 comprises 15 residues. Germline CDR1 is SNHLY and CDR2 is FYNNEI. Trimming cost V 5 bases and J 7 bases; bases outside gene matches: 12. The CDR3 bases are TGTGCCAGCAGTACGTTTGGCGGGGGGGCGAAGGAGCAGTACTTC. Translating it yields CASSTFGGGAKEQYF.

V usage is TRBV4-3 and J usage is TRBJ2-3, with TRBD2 matching 8 bases. V gave up 4 bases and J gave up 3 bases; unmatched junction bases: 9. From germline, CDR1 is LGHNA and CDR2 YSLEER. The CDR3 is 16 amino acids. The CDR3 nucleotides read TGCGCCAGCAGCCGCCAGCTAGCGGGTACTACAGATACGCAGTATTTT. This sequence encodes CASSRQLAGTTDTQYF.

The rearrangement uses TRBV7-2 and TRBJ2-5, with D perhaps TRBD1 (7 bases). The CDR3 is 16 residues long. Trimming shortened V by 5 bases and J by 0 bases, and 16 bases separated the two germline ends. CDR1 SGHTA and CDR2 FQGNSA come from the germline V gene. The CDR3 sequence: CASSRGTANHQETQYF. CDR3 sequence (DNA): TGTGCCAGCAGCCGGGGGACAGCTAACCACCAAGAGACCCAGTACTTC. The full variable domain, with the rest looked up from reference TRBV7-2 and TRBJ2-5, is GAGVSQSPSNKVTEKGKDVELRCDPISGHTALYWYRQSLGQGLEFLIYFQGNSAPDKSGLPSDRFSAERTGGSVSTLTIQRTQQEDSAVYLCASSRGTANHQETQYFGPGTRLLVL.

This clonotype was seen a few times. This chain connects TRBV12-3 or TRBV12-4 to TRBJ1-6, with D possibly being TRBD1 (5 bases). This CDR3 contains 12 residues. V lost 3 bases and J 17 bases, leaving 14 bases between the germline ends. The CDR3 region has the DNA TGTGCCAGCAGTTTGGGCAGGGCCCGCTTCCACTTT. Translated, it gives CASSLGRARFHF.

The rearrangement links TRBV12-3 or TRBV12-4 to TRBJ2-3; D is perhaps TRBD2 (6 bases). V was cut by 4 bases and J by 3 bases, with 23 bases left in between. The CDR3 covers 18 residues. The CDR3: CASSSGPGGGTLTDTQYF. The CDR3 nucleotides read TGTGCCAGCAGTTCGGGCCCGGGCGGCGGGACCTTGACAGATACGCAGTATTTT.

This clonotype was observed a handful of times. The rearrangement uses TRBV9 and TRBJ2-1; D perhaps matches TRBD2 (5 bases). V gave up 4 bases and J gave up 10 bases, with 12 bases separating them. Looked up from germline, CDR1 is SGDLS and CDR2 is YYNGEE. The CDR3 is 12 amino acids. CDR3 amino acids: CASSPTSAEQFF. The CDR3 DNA reads TGTGCCAGCAGCCCAACTAGTGCGGAGCAGTTCTTC.

This sequence joins TRBV3-1 and TRBJ2-7; TRBD1 matches 9 bases. The CDR3 length is 15 residues. Trimming cost V 4 bases and J 9 bases; bases outside gene matches: 13. In germline, CDR1 is LGHDT, CDR2 YNNKEL (reference sequence). CDR3 amino acids: CASSPGGQGSARQYF. Here the CDR3 DNA reads TGTGCCAGCAGCCCTGGGGGACAGGGTTCCGCGAGGCAGTACTTC.